A single sample is the source of the 28 T cell receptor beta chains below, sequenced in a study of blood T cell repertoires in COVID-19. Libraries were prepared by immunoSEQ multiplex PCR; TCRdb keeps only in-frame clonotypes and omits some of them. The table shows 150,000 to 200,000 clones, with more than 75% occurring only once. Sample: PBMCs or T cells enriched from blood (not recorded which). The receptors here all came from a woman between 50 and 59 years old with acute COVID-19.

This clone occurred once. This sequence joins TRBV5-6 and TRBJ1-4; D may be TRBD1 (5 bases). The CDR3 covers 16 residues. The V and J ends lost 4 bases and 3 bases respectively, with 16 bases between them. From germline, CDR1 is SGHDT and CDR2 YYEEEE. The CDR3 DNA sequence: TGTGCCAGCAGCGTGCCGACAGCACTCTCTAATGAAAAACTGTTTTTT. Translated: CASSVPTALSNEKLFF.

This chain joins TRBV27 and TRBJ1-1; 7 bases are a match to TRBD1. The V gene end was trimmed by 5 bases and the J gene end by 3 bases; junction bases not matched to a gene: 12. Per the germline V gene, CDR1 is MNHEY and CDR2 is SMNVEV (reference sequence). CDR3 length equals 16 residues. CDR3 loop: CASSTSTGRTHTEAFF. As DNA, the CDR3 is TGTGCCAGCAGTACCTCGACAGGGAGGACCCACACTGAAGCTTTCTTT.

The CDR3 is CASSLERVSGAFF. The CDR3 coding sequence is TGTGCCAGCAGCTTAGAGAGGGTCTCGGGAGCTTTCTTT. The rearrangement uses TRBV7-2 and TRBJ1-1; D unclear. The CDR3 totals 13 residues. The germline CDR1 and CDR2 sequences are SGHTA and FQGNSA. Trimming cost V 1 base and J 10 bases, with 13 bases left between them.

This clone was seen at least ten times. J is TRBJ1-2 and V is TRBV5-5, with D maybe TRBD1 (5 bases). Germline V gene data show CDR1 as SGHKS and CDR2 as YYEKEE (reference sequence). The length of the CDR3 is 15 residues. V was cut by 6 bases and J by 1 base, with 16 bases left in between. The CDR3 DNA reads TGTGCCAGCACCACAGGCGGGGGACTTAACTATGGCTACACCTTC. It translates to CASTTGGGLNYGYTF. Drawing the rest from reference TRBV5-5 and TRBJ1-2, the complete variable domain is DAGVTQSPTHLIKTRGQQVTLRCSPISGHKSVSWYQQVLGQGPQFIFQYYEKEERGRGNFPDRFSARQFPNYSSELNVNALLLGDSALYLCASTTGGGLNYGYTFGSGTRLTVV.

The genes are TRBV10-1 and TRBJ1-2; 7 bases match TRBD1. The trim removed 3 bases at V and 3 bases at J, leaving 4 bases unmatched. The CDR3 is 14 residues long. The germline V gene has CDR1 WNHNN and CDR2 SYGVQD (reference sequence). The CDR3 nucleotides are TGCGCCAGCAGTGATGCCGGACAGGACTATGGCTACACCTTC. It encodes CASSDAGQDYGYTF.

This clone was seen a handful of times. The chain links TRBV18 to TRBJ1-1; a weak D match, TRBD1 (5 bases). Germline-derived CDR1 and CDR2 are KGHSH and LQKENI. This CDR3 contains 13 residues. Between the trimmed V and J ends, which lost 6 bases and 1 base, there was a span of 9 bases. CDR3 sequence: CASSQQANTEAFF. CDR3 in DNA: TGTGCCAGCTCCCAACAGGCGAACACTGAAGCTTTCTTT.

This clone has just a few counts. The chain employs TRBV11-2 and TRBJ2-1, with TRBD2 matching 7 bases. The V and J ends lost 1 base and 2 bases, in that order; junction bases with no gene match: 8. The length of the CDR3 is 17 residues. The V gene's germline CDR1 is SGHAT and CDR2 FQNNGV. The CDR3 DNA follows: TGTGCCAGCAGCTTAGGGGATGAAGCGGGGCCCTACAATGAGCAGTTCTTC. The encoded protein is CASSLGDEAGPYNEQFF.

V is TRBV6-1 and J is TRBJ1-3; TRBD1 matches 7 bases. CDR1 and CDR2 (germline): MNHNS, SASEGT. V gave up 1 base and J gave up 14 bases; unmatched junction bases: 5. The CDR3 is 12 amino acids. CDR3 DNA: TGTGCCAGCAGTGAAGTTGCTCAGGGGGTATATTTT. It codes for CASSEVAQGVYF.

V gene TRBV19 combines with J gene TRBJ1-2; 7 positions agree with TRBD1. This CDR3 contains 13 residues. V was clipped by 10 bases and J by 3 bases; unmatched bases: 8. Germline CDR1 and CDR2: LNHDA and SQIVND (reference sequence). CDR3 nucleotides: TGTGCCACCCAGGCAGGGGGAGACTATGGCTACACCTTC. Its translation: CATQAGGDYGYTF.

The chain couples TRBV6-5 to TRBJ1-3; no clear D. CDR3 length: 12 residues. In germline, CDR1 is MNHEY, CDR2 SVGAGI. Trimming took 6 bases from V and 4 from J, leaving 7 bases between them. The CDR3 nucleotides read TGTGCCAGCAGCCAATCCGGAAACACCATATATTTT. Its translation is CASSQSGNTIYF.

The rearrangement uses TRBV28 and TRBJ2-1; TRBD2 might be the D (6 bases). V was clipped by 1 base and J by 0 bases, with 13 bases between them. This CDR3 spans 17 amino acids. Germline values: CDR1 MDHEN, CDR2 SYDVKM. CDR3 nucleotide sequence: TGTGCCAGCAGTTTATCAGGCGGGGCCATCTCCTACAATGAGCAGTTCTTC. Its translation is CASSLSGGAISYNEQFF.

V is TRBV11-3 and J is TRBJ2-1, with D uncertain. The V gene lost 10 bases and the J gene lost 0 bases, with 10 bases spanning the gap. The germline V gene has CDR1 SGHNT and CDR2 YENEEA. The CDR3 consists of 13 residues. The CDR3 is CATPGFSYNEQFF. In DNA, the CDR3 is TGTGCCACCCCCGGTTTCTCCTACAATGAGCAGTTCTTC.

The chain carries TRBV6-9 and TRBJ2-7; D perhaps matches TRBD1 (5 bases). The germline V gene encodes CDR1 MNHGY and CDR2 SVAAGI. The CDR3 extends over 11 amino acids. CDR3 in amino acids: CPDRRTYEQYV. The CDR3 coding sequence is TGTCCCGACAGACGGACCTACGAGCAGTACGTC.

The CDR3 DNA is TGTGCCAGCAGCTTAGATGGGGGGGGCTACGAGCAGTACGTC. It codes for CASSLDGGGYEQYV. V and J are TRBV7-2 and TRBJ2-7; 7 bases map to TRBD2. The CDR3 has 14 amino acids. J was trimmed by 3 bases and V by 1 base; bases with no gene match: 3. Germline V lookup: CDR1 SGHTA, CDR2 FQGNSA.

The CDR3 sequence is CASSFGQAGRGYTF. CDR3 in DNA: TGTGCCAGCAGTTTCGGACAGGCAGGGAGGGGCTACACCTTC. The chain links TRBV7-2 to TRBJ1-2; 7 bases agree with TRBD1. J was trimmed by 8 bases and V by 6 bases; bases with no gene match: 12. The CDR3 loop spans 14 amino acids. Germline CDR1 SGHTA, CDR2 FQGNSA.

This chain links TRBV13 with TRBJ1-1, with D maybe TRBD1 (6 bases). Germline V lookup: CDR1 PRHDT, CDR2 FYEKMQ (reference sequence). V lost 5 bases and J 0 bases, leaving 16 bases between the germline ends. This CDR3 comprises 16 residues. The CDR3 coding sequence is TGTGCCAGCAGCCAGCTCGCCGGGGGGCTGAACACTGAAGCTTTCTTT. This encodes CASSQLAGGLNTEAFF.

This chain connects TRBV9 to TRBJ1-1; D is undetermined. CDR3 size: 15 residues. Trimming left V 4 bases short and J 0 bases short, with 13 bases between. Per germline, CDR1 SGDLS and CDR2 YYNGEE. This CDR3 reads CASSTLVSMNTEAFF. The CDR3, as DNA: TGTGCCAGCAGCACCTTAGTTTCGATGAACACTGAAGCTTTCTTT. The full variable domain, with the rest looked up from reference TRBV9 and TRBJ1-1, is DSGVTQTPKHLITATGQRVTLRCSPRSGDLSVYWYQQSLDQGLQFLIQYYNGEERAKGNILERFSAQQFPDLHSELNLSSLELGDSALYFCASSTLVSMNTEAFFGQGTRLTVV.

This clone was observed once. The chain couples TRBV7-9 to TRBJ1-6, with TRBD1 matching 7 bases. Germline values: CDR1 SEHNR, CDR2 FQNEAQ (reference sequence). This CDR3 has 14 residues. V lost 6 bases to trimming and J lost 7 bases; unmatched junction nucleotides: 6. Written as DNA, the CDR3 is TGTGCCAGCAGAGAGGGACAGCCCAATTCACCCCTCCACTTT. Residues: CASREGQPNSPLHF. Variable domain in full (rest from reference TRBV7-9 and TRBJ1-6): DTGVSQNPRHKITKRGQNVTFRCDPISEHNRLYWYRQTLGQGPEFLTYFQNEAQLEKSRLLSDRFSAERPKGSFSTLEIQRTEQGDSAMYLCASREGQPNSPLHFGNGTRLTVT.

This chain uses TRBV19 with TRBJ2-6, with TRBD1 matching 9 bases. V lost 5 bases, J lost 0 bases, and 5 bases stayed unmatched. Germline CDR1 is LNHDA and CDR2 is SQIVND (reference sequence). The CDR3 is 17 amino acids. The CDR3 sequence is CASSPGTGSSGANVLTF. For the CDR3, the DNA is TGTGCCAGTAGTCCCGGGACAGGGAGCTCTGGGGCCAACGTCCTGACTTTC.

The rearrangement uses TRBV7-9 and TRBJ1-2; D call uncertain. V lost 0 bases, J lost 4 bases, and 6 bases lay in between. Looked up from germline, CDR1 is SEHNR and CDR2 is FQNEAQ (reference sequence). The CDR3 extends over 13 amino acids. CDR3 protein: CASSLALAYGYTF. Written as DNA, the CDR3 is TGTGCCAGCAGCTTAGCGTTAGCCTATGGCTACACCTTC.

This rearrangement joins TRBV7-9 to TRBJ1-2; D not resolved. V was shortened by 1 base and J by 3 bases, with 6 bases between the two germline ends. CDR1 and CDR2 (germline): SEHNR, FQNEAQ (reference sequence). This CDR3 comprises 13 residues. CDR3 protein: CASSLGRDYGYTF. The CDR3 DNA follows: TGTGCCAGCAGCTTAGGGAGGGACTATGGCTACACCTTC.

The chain links TRBV14 to TRBJ1-6; 9 bases map to TRBD1. This CDR3 is built from 17 residues. Germline lookup yields CDR1 SGHDN and CDR2 FVKESK. Germline trimming cut 2 bases from V and 9 bases from J; bases unmatched to any gene: 11. The CDR3 sequence is CASSQHTGGRLSSPLHF. The CDR3 nucleotides read TGTGCCAGCAGCCAACATACAGGGGGCCGGTTGAGTTCACCCCTCCACTTT.

The chain combines TRBV7-8 with TRBJ2-3; 8 nucleotides align to TRBD1. V was clipped by 3 bases and J by 4 bases; unmatched bases: 6. This CDR3 comprises 15 residues. Looked up from germline, CDR1 is SGHVS and CDR2 is FQNEAQ. This CDR3 is CASSFSGGRADTQYF. CDR3 bases: TGTGCCAGCAGCTTTTCAGGGGGCCGGGCAGATACGCAGTATTTT.

The CDR3 DNA is TGTGCCAGCAGCTTCGCGGGGGGAGTAGAAAAACTGTTTTTT. Protein sequence: CASSFAGGVEKLFF. The chain employs TRBV5-6 and TRBJ1-4, with D possibly being TRBD1 (5 bases). This CDR3 is 14 amino acids long. CDR1 is SGHDT and CDR2 is YYEEEE in the germline V gene. Trimming took off 2 bases at V and 8 bases at J, with 13 bases between the two ends. The complete variable domain, with remaining parts taken from reference TRBV5-6 and TRBJ1-4, reads DAGVTQSPTHLIKTRGQQVTLRCSPKSGHDTVSWYQQALGQGPQFIFQYYEEEERQRGNFPDRFSGHQFPNYSSELNVNALLLGDSALYLCASSFAGGVEKLFFGSGTQLSVL.

The chain joins TRBV7-2 to TRBJ2-2; 9 positions match TRBD1. The ends lost 5 bases at V and 8 bases at J; junction bases unmatched: 9. Germline loops: CDR1 SGHTA, CDR2 FQGNSA. The CDR3 contains 15 residues. CDR3 nucleotide sequence: TGTGCCAGCAGCATTAGACAGGGGGGTAAGGGGGAGCTGTTTTTT. This gives the protein CASSIRQGGKGELFF. The full variable domain, completed using reference TRBV7-2 and TRBJ2-2, is GAGVSQSPSNKVTEKGKDVELRCDPISGHTALYWYRQSLGQGLEFLIYFQGNSAPDKSGLPSDRFSAERTGGSVSTLTIQRTQQEDSAVYLCASSIRQGGKGELFFGEGSRLTVL.

This sequence joins TRBV19 and TRBJ2-2; the match to TRBD1 covers 8 bases. Looked up from germline, CDR1 is LNHDA and CDR2 is SQIVND (reference sequence). Trimming removed 2 bases from V and 4 bases from J; junction bases left unmatched: 3. CDR3 size: 15 residues. This CDR3 reads CASSIQGAGTGELFF. The CDR3 nucleotides are TGTGCCAGTAGTATACAGGGGGCAGGCACCGGGGAGCTGTTTTTT.

This clone appeared a few times. Written as DNA, the CDR3 is TGTGCCAGCAGCCGGGACAGAAATTCACCCCTCCACTTT. It is translated as CASSRDRNSPLHF. The chain combines TRBV25-1 with TRBJ1-6; the match to TRBD1 covers 7 bases. The CDR3 has 13 amino acids. Per germline, CDR1 MGHDK and CDR2 SYGVNS. V shed 6 bases and J 7 bases; nucleotides not matched to a gene: 3. Complete variable domain (other parts from reference TRBV25-1 and TRBJ1-6): EADIYQTPRYLVIGTGKKITLECSQTMGHDKMYWYQQDPGMELHLIHYSYGVNSTEKGDLSSESTVSRIRTEHFPLTLESARPSHTSQYLCASSRDRNSPLHFGNGTRLTVT.

This clone was counted only a few times. The chain joins TRBV7-9 to TRBJ2-2; 8 nucleotides align to TRBD1. In germline, CDR1 is SEHNR, CDR2 FQNEAQ (reference sequence). The CDR3 covers 16 residues. With V trimmed by 5 bases and J by 9 bases, 14 bases remained unmatched. This CDR3 is CASSPIRGQDERELFF. CDR3 bases: TGTGCCAGCAGCCCCATACGGGGACAGGATGAGAGGGAGCTGTTTTTT.